The 25 T cell receptor beta chains given below trace back to one sample, sequenced in a study of identical twins. MiXCR, run by TCRdb on the 5' RACE reads, gives a single entry per CDR3 protein. The data show about 240,000 distinct CDR3 sequences, 7.5% seen once. In addition, the sample was reused for a study of yellow fever vaccine responses in identical twins.

The sequenced sample consisted of CD8+ T cells sorted from blood. These receptors all stem from a young woman in good health.

The table lists this clonotype with a few counts. The chain uses TRBV4-1 and TRBJ2-7, with 9 nucleotides matching TRBD1. CDR1 MGHRA and CDR2 YSYEKL come from the germline V gene. This CDR3 is 16 amino acids long. V lost 2 bases to trimming and J lost 2 bases; unmatched junction nucleotides: 7. The CDR3 region is CASSQKQGASTYEQYV. CDR3 coding DNA: TGCGCCAGCAGCCAAAAACAGGGGGCTTCTACCTACGAGCAGTACGTC.

This clonotype was counted at least ten times. The chain recombines TRBV12-3 or TRBV12-4 with TRBJ2-1, with TRBD2 as a possible D gene (7 bases). Trimming cost V 0 bases and J 7 bases, with 10 bases left between them. The CDR3 covers 14 residues. CDR3 region: CASSLAGRGNEQFF. The DNA of the CDR3 is TGTGCCAGCAGTTTAGCGGGGAGGGGGAATGAGCAGTTCTTC.

This clonotype occurred a few times. The V gene is TRBV9, the J gene TRBJ2-7; no clear D. V dropped 0 bases and J dropped 1 base, with 5 bases sitting between them. The CDR3 extends over 13 amino acids. CDR1 and CDR2 (germline): SGDLS, YYNGEE. CDR3 nucleotide sequence: TGTGCCAGCAGCGTAGCCGGGTCCTACGAGCAGTACTTC. Its translation: CASSVAGSYEQYF. Using reference TRBV9 and TRBJ2-7 for the parts outside the CDR3, the full variable domain is DSGVTQTPKHLITATGQRVTLRCSPRSGDLSVYWYQQSLDQGLQFLIQYYNGEERAKGNILERFSAQQFPDLHSELNLSSLELGDSALYFCASSVAGSYEQYFGPGTRLTVT.

This clonotype occurred many times. The genes are TRBV27 and TRBJ2-1; 7 nucleotides agree with TRBD1. The germline CDR1 and CDR2 sequences are MNHEY and SMNVEV (reference sequence). This CDR3 region has 14 residues. The V segment lost 6 bases and the J segment 6 bases; nucleotides outside the gene matches: 8. The CDR3 loop is CASSPGTVSNEQFF. CDR3 DNA sequence: TGTGCCAGCAGCCCGGGGACAGTTAGCAATGAGCAGTTCTTC.

There are a few counts of this clonotype. V usage is TRBV10-3 and J usage is TRBJ2-1; the match to TRBD2 covers 13 bases. Germline V gene data show CDR1 as ENHRY and CDR2 as SYGVKD. The CDR3 is made up of 15 amino acids. J lost 10 bases, V lost 5 bases, and 8 bases had no gene match. This chain's CDR3 is CAISQTSGGALEQFF. The CDR3 DNA sequence: TGTGCCATCAGTCAAACTAGCGGGGGGGCCCTGGAGCAGTTCTTC.

This clonotype was observed at least ten times. The chain links TRBV4-1 to TRBJ2-7; perhaps TRBD2 as D (6 bases). Trimming took 0 bases from V and 2 from J, leaving 17 bases between them. The germline gives CDR1 MGHRA, CDR2 YSYEKL. The CDR3 is made up of 17 amino acids. This CDR3 is CASSQETSQGITYEQYF. In DNA, the CDR3 is TGCGCCAGCAGCCAAGAAACTAGCCAAGGGATTACCTACGAGCAGTACTTC.

The rearrangement joins TRBV29-1 to TRBJ2-2; either TRBD1 or TRBD2 may supply D (6 bases each). V dropped 3 bases and J dropped 1 base, with 9 bases sitting between them. The germline V gene has CDR1 SQVTM and CDR2 ANQGSEA. This CDR3 contains 14 residues. The CDR3 DNA reads as TGCAGCGTTGATAAGGGGGGGAACACCGGGGAGCTGTTTTTT. This codes for CSVDKGGNTGELFF.

At least ten counts were recorded for this clonotype. This chain uses TRBV12-3 or TRBV12-4 with TRBJ2-7; no definite D call. There are 14 residues in the CDR3. Trimming stripped 4 bases from V and 0 bases from J, with 10 bases between. CDR3 sequence (DNA): TGTGCCAGCAGTTCGGGCCAGAGCTCCTACGAGCAGTACTTC. It yields the protein CASSSGQSSYEQYF.

This clonotype appeared a few times. The J gene is TRBJ1-2, the V gene TRBV7-9; D gene uncertain. The CDR3 sequence is 13 residues long. Looked up from germline, CDR1 is SEHNR and CDR2 is FQNEAQ (reference sequence). V gave up 1 base and J gave up 1 base, with 4 bases separating them. This CDR3 reads CASSLELNYGYTF. CDR3 nucleotide sequence: TGTGCCAGCAGCTTAGAGCTTAACTATGGCTACACCTTC.

This clonotype appeared many times. V is TRBV5-1 and J is TRBJ1-1; D is perhaps TRBD1 (6 bases). In germline, CDR1 is SGHRS, CDR2 YFSETQ. CDR3 length: 14 residues. The V and J ends lost 4 bases and 7 bases respectively, with 17 bases between them. Here the CDR3 DNA reads TGCGCCAGCAGCCCCCCCGGGGGGCGGATTGAAGCTTTCTTT. Protein sequence: CASSPPGGRIEAFF.

The chain joins TRBV12-3 or TRBV12-4 to TRBJ2-1, with D tentatively TRBD2 (6 bases). Between the trimmed V and J ends, which lost 8 bases and 0 bases, there was a span of 11 bases. The CDR3 has 14 residues. The CDR3 coding sequence is TGTGCCAGCGCCCTCGGGAGCTCCTACAATGAGCAGTTCTTC. It codes for CASALGSSYNEQFF.

The rearrangement joins TRBV9 to TRBJ2-2; D is unresolved. Germline values: CDR1 SGDLS, CDR2 YYNGEE. The CDR3 is 15 residues long. V was trimmed by 0 bases and J by 5 bases, leaving 11 bases between them. The CDR3 DNA sequence: TGTGCCAGCAGCGTAGACACCACACGAACCGGGGAGCTGTTTTTT. As protein: CASSVDTTRTGELFF. The full variable domain, rest sourced from reference TRBV9 and TRBJ2-2, is DSGVTQTPKHLITATGQRVTLRCSPRSGDLSVYWYQQSLDQGLQFLIQYYNGEERAKGNILERFSAQQFPDLHSELNLSSLELGDSALYFCASSVDTTRTGELFFGEGSRLTVL.

This clonotype was detected many times. CDR3 nucleotides: TGTGCCAGCATACAGGGAAACAATGAGCAGTTCTTC. Its translation is CASIQGNNEQFF. V and J are TRBV2 and TRBJ2-1, with a weak D call TRBD1 (6 bases). This CDR3 is 12 amino acids long. Per the germline V gene, CDR1 is SNHLY and CDR2 is FYNNEI. The ends were cut back, 7 bases at V and 5 bases at J, with 9 bases in the middle. The complete variable domain, with remaining parts taken from reference TRBV2 and TRBJ2-1, reads EPEVTQTPSHQVTQMGQEVILRCVPISNHLYFYWYRQILGQKVEFLVSFYNNEISEKSEIFDDQFSVERPDGSNFTLKIRSTKLEDSAMYFCASIQGNNEQFFGPGTRLTVL.

The chain combines TRBV4-1 with TRBJ1-6; 9 nucleotides line up with TRBD1. V trimming: 5 bases; J trimming: 7 bases; junction bases outside the gene matches: 12. The CDR3 sequence is 17 residues long. Germline loops: CDR1 MGHRA, CDR2 YSYEKL. In DNA, the CDR3 is TGCGCCAGCAGCTTCCGATCGCCGGGACAGGGCAATTCACCCCTCCACTTT. Amino acid sequence: CASSFRSPGQGNSPLHF.

This clonotype was counted only a few times. The chain carries TRBV20-1 and TRBJ1-2, with D tentatively TRBD1 (6 bases). With 4 bases removed from V and 6 bases from J, the gap between germline ends came to 15 bases. The CDR3 has 13 amino acids. CDR1 is DFQATT and CDR2 is SNEGSKA in the germline V gene (reference sequence). DNA of the CDR3: TGCAGTGCTACGACAGGACTGGGAGATGGCTACACCTTC. Translating it yields CSATTGLGDGYTF.

The sample holds a few counts of this clonotype. CDR3 sequence: CASSLALDTQYF. In DNA, the CDR3 is TGTGCCAGCAGTTTAGCGTTAGATACGCAGTATTTT. The rearrangement links TRBV12-3 or TRBV12-4 to TRBJ2-3; D is unclear. V was pared by 0 bases and J by 5 bases, with 3 bases between. The CDR3 sequence is 12 residues long.

This clonotype was seen a few times. The chain recombines TRBV4-1 with TRBJ2-5; 9 positions agree with TRBD1. Germline trimming cut 5 bases from V and 1 base from J; bases unmatched to any gene: 5. Germline V gene lookup returns CDR1 MGHRA and CDR2 YSYEKL. This CDR3 is built from 15 residues. The CDR3 nucleotides read TGCGCCAGCAGCTTTCGGACAGGGGCCCAAGAGACCCAGTACTTC. Encoded protein: CASSFRTGAQETQYF.

This clonotype was counted at least ten times. The CDR3, as DNA: TGCGCCAGCAGCTTGGAGGGACAGGGGTATCAGCCCCAGCATTTT. It is translated as CASSLEGQGYQPQHF. The chain carries TRBV5-1 and TRBJ1-5; the match to TRBD1 covers 10 bases. The CDR3 runs 15 residues. The trim removed 0 bases at V and 5 bases at J, leaving 2 bases unmatched. The germline CDR1 and CDR2 sequences are SGHRS and YFSETQ.

The chain links TRBV27 to TRBJ2-7; maybe TRBD1 (6 bases). Germline CDR1 and CDR2: MNHEY and SMNVEV (reference sequence). V was shortened by 3 bases and J by 3 bases, with 12 bases between the two germline ends. This CDR3 is built from 14 residues. CDR3 DNA sequence: TGTGCCAGCAGTTTGACAGGACCCCACTACGAGCAGTACTTC. It translates to CASSLTGPHYEQYF.

This chain connects TRBV6-4 to TRBJ1-5, with 9 bases that match TRBD1. Trimming at V came to 2 bases and at J to 4 bases, leaving 0 bases not matched to a gene. This CDR3 spans 14 amino acids. Germline V gene data show CDR1 as MRHNA and CDR2 as SNTAGT. The CDR3 DNA follows: TGTGCCAGCAGTGACGGGACAGGGAATCAGCCCCAGCATTTT. This encodes CASSDGTGNQPQHF.

The CDR3 DNA follows: TGTGCCACCAGTGATGCTGGAACCCAATGGGGGGACGGTGAGCAGTTCTTC. Translated, it gives CATSDAGTQWGDGEQFF. V gene TRBV24-1 combines with J gene TRBJ2-1, with a weak D call TRBD2 (6 bases). Trimming removed 3 bases at V and 9 bases at J, with 23 bases between. Germline V gene lookup returns CDR1 KGHDR and CDR2 SFDVKD. This CDR3 is 17 amino acids long.

This clonotype has ten or more counts. The genes are TRBV3-1 and TRBJ2-3; 10 bases line up with TRBD2. Germline CDR1 and CDR2: LGHDT and YNNKEL (reference sequence). The CDR3 totals 15 residues. V lost 4 bases and J lost 4; bases outside the gene matches: 5. CDR3 nucleotides: TGTGCCAGCAGCCCTAGCGGGAGTTCACCAGATACGCAGTATTTT. This codes for CASSPSGSSPDTQYF.

CDR3: CSAGRLGGDTEAFF. CDR3 in DNA: TGCAGCGCCGGGAGGTTGGGCGGAGACACTGAAGCTTTCTTT. The gene calls are TRBV29-1 and TRBJ1-1; no clear D. CDR1 is SQVTM and CDR2 is ANQGSEA in the germline V gene. Trimming left V 7 bases short and J 3 bases short, with 18 bases between. The CDR3 extends over 14 amino acids.

This clonotype occurred a few times. The chain links TRBV7-9 to TRBJ1-6, with TRBD1 identical over 10 bases. CDR1 and CDR2 from the germline V gene are SEHNR and FQNEAQ (reference sequence). Unmatched junction bases numbered 8, after V lost 4 bases and J lost 8 bases. The CDR3 is 16 amino acids. The DNA of the CDR3 is TGTGCCAGCAGCTCCACATGGGACAGGGGTGATTCACCCCTCCACTTT. Its protein product is CASSSTWDRGDSPLHF.

This clonotype was detected ten times or more. This chain links TRBV4-1 with TRBJ2-5, with D unresolved. The ends were cut back, 0 bases at V and 6 bases at J, with 8 bases in the middle. The CDR3 consists of 13 residues. Germline V gives CDR1 MGHRA, CDR2 YSYEKL. The CDR3: CASSQEELKTQYF. In nucleotides, the CDR3 is TGCGCCAGCAGCCAAGAAGAGTTGAAGACCCAGTACTTC.